The clone carrying this T cell receptor (beta chain) was counted only a few times. This record comes from a study of blood T cell repertoires in COVID-19. Study information: There were acute and convalescent COVID-19 samples, and they came from the United States, Italy and Spain. Sources were T cells, B-cell-depleted T cells, or PBMCs; the material itself was cDNA or gDNA.

Original handling: Estimates of nucleated cell counts were drawn from the amplification of reference gene primers. TCRdb's table, derived via immunoSEQ multiplex PCR, lists solely in-frame clones and lacks some. V, J and clone size were drawn from that table, and D and trimming were deduced from the DNA. Among about 120,000 clones listed, over 75% were seen once. The CDR3 spans 17 residues. Germline V CDR1 and CDR2: GTSNPN, SVGIG (reference sequence). The junction had 13 bases not matched to a gene; V was cut back by 3 bases and J by 1 base. The genes are TRBV30 and TRBJ1-1; TRBD1 aligns across 8 bases. Sequenced material: peripheral blood. The sequence was obtained from a man at least 80 years old with acute or convalescent COVID-19. The CDR3 region is CAWSLPAQGVKNTEAFF. CDR3 DNA: TGTGCCTGGAGCCTCCCCGCACAGGGGGTTAAGAACACTGAAGCTTTCTTT.